This T cell receptor beta chain was sequenced in a study of CD8+ T cells in alopecia areata. Regarding the study as a whole: It was lesional scalp, especially alopecia totalis/universalis, that showed higher clonality than normal scalp.

Worth noting for this clone: Its antigen is not identified.

Between the trimmed V and J ends, which lost 0 bases and 0 bases, there was a span of 9 bases. CDR3 length equals 15 residues. CDR1 is GTSNPN and CDR2 is SVGIG in the germline V gene (reference sequence). RNA was extracted and reverse transcribed into cDNA as the sequencing template. Sequenced by immunoSEQ multiplex PCR; TCRdb stores in-frame clones only, minus some. The data hold tens of thousands of clones, with 55% observed a single time. This chain links TRBV30 with TRBJ2-4; D gene ambiguous. Sequencing was performed on NKG2D-high CD8+ T cells sorted from blood. This receptor was identified in a human donor with alopecia areata. This chain's CDR3 is CAWSVPPLAKNIQYF. DNA for the CDR3: TGTGCCTGGAGTGTACCCCCCCTAGCCAAAAACATTCAGTACTTC.